Listed below are T cell receptor beta chains from one sample, sequenced in a study of T-cell memory formation after mild COVID-19. TCRdb passed the 5' RACE reads through MiXCR, listing each CDR3 protein once. The table has tens of thousands of distinct CDR3 sequences, over 15% seen once. The sample consisted of PBMCs or a T cell subset sorted from them (not recorded which). Every receptor here comes from an adult woman who had mild COVID-19 (a few samples of this study predate the infection). Cell type and time point are not known. CDR3s include the opening cysteine and the closing phenylalanine or tryptophan. The D gene is left open where the match is weak. Clone size appears in some rows only: once, few, many, or a class for an expanded clone.

TRBV4-2	few	18	TRBJ2-1	NA	TGTGCCAGCAGCCAAGCGTCGCGACAGCTGAACGGGGAGAGTGAGCAGTTCTTC	CASSQASRQLNGESEQFF
TRBV5-1	NA	15	TRBJ2-1	TRBD1	TGCGCCAGCAGTTCTCCGGGACAGGGTTCTGATGAGCAGTTCTTC	CASSSPGQGSDEQFF
TRBV7-7	few	14	TRBJ2-3	NA	TGTGCCAGCAGCTCTCGAGTTTACACAGATACGCAGTATTTT	CASSSRVYTDTQYF
TRBV5-1	few	17	TRBJ2-2	TRBD2	TGCGCCAGCAGCGAGACCGACCGGGACTATCTCACCGGGGAGCTGTTTTTT	CASSETDRDYLTGELFF
TRBV10-2	NA	16	TRBJ2-3	NA	TGCGCCAGCAGTGAGACGGCGGGGCTGAACACAGATACGCAGTATTTT	CASSETAGLNTDTQYF
TRBV9	NA	14	TRBJ2-1	NA	TGTGCCAGCAGCGTAGCTGGCTCCTACAATGAGCAGTTCTTC	CASSVAGSYNEQFF
TRBV7-9	NA	19	TRBJ2-1	TRBD2	TGTGCCAGCAGCGTCGGACTAGCGGGAGTAGGGGGATTTCACAATGAGCAGTTCTTC	CASSVGLAGVGGFHNEQFF
TRBV5-1	NA	18	TRBJ2-3	NA	TGCGCCAGCAGCTTGGACTCAGGGGAATCTAAATCCGTGGATACGCAGTATTTT	CASSLDSGESKSVDTQYF
TRBV7-8	few	15	TRBJ1-2	NA	TGTGCCAGCAGCTTAGAAAACAGGGCCTTAGATGGCTACACCTTC	CASSLENRALDGYTF
TRBV7-9	few	15	TRBJ2-3	NA	TGTGCCAGCAGTCAAGGGACCTCTAGCACAGATACGCAGTATTTT	CASSQGTSSTDTQYF
TRBV5-1	NA	15	TRBJ2-3	TRBD2	TGCGCCAGCAGCTCGGGACTAGCGGATTCAGATACGCAGTATTTT	CASSSGLADSDTQYF